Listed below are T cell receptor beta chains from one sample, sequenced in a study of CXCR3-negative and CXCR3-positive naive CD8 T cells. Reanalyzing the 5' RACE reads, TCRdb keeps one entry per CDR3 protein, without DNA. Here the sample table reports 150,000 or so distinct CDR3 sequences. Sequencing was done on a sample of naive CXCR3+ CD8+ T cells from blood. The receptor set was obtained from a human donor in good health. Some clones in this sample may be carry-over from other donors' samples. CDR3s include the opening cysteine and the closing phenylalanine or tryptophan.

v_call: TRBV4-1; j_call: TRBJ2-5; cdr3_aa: CASSQAQTQETQYF
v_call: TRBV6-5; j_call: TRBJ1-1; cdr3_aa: CASISGGWNTEAFF
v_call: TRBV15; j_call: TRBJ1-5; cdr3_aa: CATSDRNRAVQPQHF
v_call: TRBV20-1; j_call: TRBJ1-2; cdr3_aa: CSARILGQDYGYTF
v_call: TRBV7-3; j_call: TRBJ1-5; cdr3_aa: CASSFFDKDTANQPQHF
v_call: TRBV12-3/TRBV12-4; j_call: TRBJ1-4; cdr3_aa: CASSLVGTGAPRAEKLFF
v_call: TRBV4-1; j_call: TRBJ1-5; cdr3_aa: CASSQDRGQGADQPQHF
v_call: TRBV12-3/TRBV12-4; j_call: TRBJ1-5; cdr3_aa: CASSSPAQISNQPQHF
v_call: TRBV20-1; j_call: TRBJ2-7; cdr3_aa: CSARDEGDSSYEQYF
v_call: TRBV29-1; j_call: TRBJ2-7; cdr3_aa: CSAIPRDRGNYEQYF
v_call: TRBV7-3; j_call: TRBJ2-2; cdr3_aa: CASSLNGHTGELFF
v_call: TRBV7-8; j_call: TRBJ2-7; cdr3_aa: CASSPRESYEQYF
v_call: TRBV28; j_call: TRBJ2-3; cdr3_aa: CASSFGASGRATDTQYF
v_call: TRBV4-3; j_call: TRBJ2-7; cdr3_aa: CASSQDAGLLTEQYF
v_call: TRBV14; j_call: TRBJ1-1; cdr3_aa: CASSQVVGQRNEAFF
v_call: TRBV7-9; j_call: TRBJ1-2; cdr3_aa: CASSFSGRAYGYTF
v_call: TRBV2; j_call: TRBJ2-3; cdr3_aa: CASSEPAEVSTDTQYF
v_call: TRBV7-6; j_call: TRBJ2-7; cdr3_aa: CASSLDSNHEQYF
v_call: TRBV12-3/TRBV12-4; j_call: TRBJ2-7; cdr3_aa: CASSGGTYYEQYF
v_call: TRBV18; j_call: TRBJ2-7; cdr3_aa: CASSPTGHYEQYF
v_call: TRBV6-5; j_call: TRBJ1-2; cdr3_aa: CASSYLGVEGPNYGYTF
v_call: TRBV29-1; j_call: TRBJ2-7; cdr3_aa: CSVERAQGDEQYF
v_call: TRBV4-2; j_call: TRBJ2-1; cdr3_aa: CASSPGGDSQAYNEQFF
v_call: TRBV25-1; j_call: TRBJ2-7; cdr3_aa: CASSEWTGGRDEQYF
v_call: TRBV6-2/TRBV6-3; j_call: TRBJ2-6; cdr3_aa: CASRRTGGMRANVLTF
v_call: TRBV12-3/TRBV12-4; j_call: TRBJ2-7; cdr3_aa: CASTSDRLSYEQYF
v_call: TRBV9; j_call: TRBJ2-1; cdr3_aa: CASSAKAGFNYNEQFF
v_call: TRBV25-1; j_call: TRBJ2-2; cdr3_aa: CASSEYSNTGELFF
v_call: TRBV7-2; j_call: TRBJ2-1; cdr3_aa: CASKKTSGGFHEQFF
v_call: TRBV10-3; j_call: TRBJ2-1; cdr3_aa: CAIGGEGNEQFF
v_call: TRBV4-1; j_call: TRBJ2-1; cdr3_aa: CASSQKQGQVSYNEQFF
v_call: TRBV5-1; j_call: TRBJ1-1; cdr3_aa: CASSSGQGLVAFF
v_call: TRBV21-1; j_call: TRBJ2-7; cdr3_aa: CATRRGPYEQYF
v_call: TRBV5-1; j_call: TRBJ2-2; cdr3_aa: CASSPSFGELFF
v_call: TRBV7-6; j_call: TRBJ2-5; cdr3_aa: CASSLGWGLNQETQYF
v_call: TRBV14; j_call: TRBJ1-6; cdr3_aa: CASSQIVAGSPLHF
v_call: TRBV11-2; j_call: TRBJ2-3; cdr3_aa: CASRLHDPETTDTQYF
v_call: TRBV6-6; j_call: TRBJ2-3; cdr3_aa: CASSYSSASLADTQYF
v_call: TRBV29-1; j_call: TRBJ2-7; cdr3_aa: CSVEDHLYEQYF
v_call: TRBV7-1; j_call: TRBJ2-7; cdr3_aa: CASSSVPTYEQYF
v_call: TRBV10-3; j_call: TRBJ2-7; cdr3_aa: CAISSTSGGSYEQYF
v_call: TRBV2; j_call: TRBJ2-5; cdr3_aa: CASSGPDRGQTQYF
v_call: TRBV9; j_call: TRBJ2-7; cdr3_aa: CASSVEAAGPYEQYF
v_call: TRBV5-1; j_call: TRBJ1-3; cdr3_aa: CASSLEPGPGNTIYF
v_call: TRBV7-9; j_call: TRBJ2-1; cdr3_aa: CASSPGSLNEQFF
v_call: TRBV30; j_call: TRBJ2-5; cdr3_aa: CAWQPTGQGQETQYF
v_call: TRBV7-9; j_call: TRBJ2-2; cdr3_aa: CASSLHPRLNTGKLFF
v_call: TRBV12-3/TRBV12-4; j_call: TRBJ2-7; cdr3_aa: CASSLGGWDEQYF
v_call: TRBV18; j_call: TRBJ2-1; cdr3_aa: CASSPLASDEQFF
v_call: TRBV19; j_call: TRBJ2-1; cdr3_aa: CASSISGLANNEQFF